This TCR delta chain was captured in a study of gamma delta lymphoproliferative disorders and STAT genes. The overall study: Each gamma-chain library started from at least 50 ng of genomic DNA, using the LymphoTrack Dx TCRG Assay. For the delta chain, EuroClonality-NGS standard procedure was applied.

TCRdb reanalysed the multiplex PCR reads via CATT. Of 700 or so delta-chain clones detected, approximately 2.6% appear once; the ten largest clones hold about 95%. In this sample, this clone turned up many times. Its antigen remains unidentified. This DNA's translation differs at residue 19 from TCRdb's protein, which comes from a much larger clone; a read error is likely, and the protein shown is translated from the DNA. This CDR3 has 20 amino acids. Per germline, CDR1 GEAIGNYY and CDR2 EKD. Study observations and caveats: Delta repertoires did not separate groups, but patient gamma repertoires clustered apart.

Genomic DNA from isolated PBMCs served as the sequencing template. Patient diagnosis follows 2017 WHO criteria for T-LGLL or HSTCL. The chain has TRDV2 and TRDJ3; D might be TRDD3 (6 bases). The source material was blood. This sequence was found in a human donor with gamma-delta T-cell large granular lymphocyte leukemia. CDR3 in DNA: TGTGCCTGTGACACCTCCGGGGGACACCCTCTCTCCTGGGACACCCGACAGATGATTTTC. Protein sequence: CACDTSGGHPLSWDTRQMIF.